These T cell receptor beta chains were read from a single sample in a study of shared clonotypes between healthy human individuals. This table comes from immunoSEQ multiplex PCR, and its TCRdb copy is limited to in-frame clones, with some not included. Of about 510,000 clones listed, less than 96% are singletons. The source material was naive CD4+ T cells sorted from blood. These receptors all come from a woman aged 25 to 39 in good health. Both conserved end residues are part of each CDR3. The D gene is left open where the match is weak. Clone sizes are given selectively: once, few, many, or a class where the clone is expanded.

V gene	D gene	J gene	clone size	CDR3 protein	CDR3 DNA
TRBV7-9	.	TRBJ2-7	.	CASSLEGIATYEQYF	TGTGCCAGCAGCTTAGAAGGGATTGCTACCTACGAGCAGTACTTC
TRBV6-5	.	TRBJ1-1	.	CASSSRFDTEAFF	TGTGCCAGCAGTTCCCGATTTGACACTGAAGCTTTCTTT
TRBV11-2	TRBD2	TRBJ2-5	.	CASSLSWGGQETQYF	TGTGCCAGCAGCTTATCCTGGGGAGGGCAAGAGACCCAGTACTTC
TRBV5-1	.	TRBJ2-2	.	CASSFNPDLQTGELFF	TGCGCCAGCAGCTTTAACCCCGACTTGCAAACCGGGGAGCTGTTTTTT
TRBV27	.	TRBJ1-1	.	CASSLSRHTEAFF	TGTGCCAGCAGTTTATCGCGGCACACTGAAGCTTTCTTT
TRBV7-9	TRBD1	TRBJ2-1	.	CASSPGQGPSNEQFF	TGTGCCAGCAGCCCAGGACAGGGCCCAAGCAATGAGCAGTTCTTC
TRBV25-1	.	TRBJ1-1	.	CASSEFGALGTEAFF	TGTGCCAGCAGTGAATTTGGGGCTTTGGGCACTGAAGCTTTCTTT
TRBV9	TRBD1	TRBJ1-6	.	CASSAQTGTGSSPLHF	TGTGCCAGCAGCGCACAGACCGGGACAGGGTCTTCACCCCTCCACTTT
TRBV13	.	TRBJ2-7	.	CASSFDLVPEQYF	TGTGCCAGCAGCTTCGATCTCGTCCCGGAGCAGTACTTC
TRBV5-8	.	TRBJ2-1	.	CASSLVDPLLPNEQFF	TGTGCCAGCAGCTTGGTTGATCCCCTACTCCCTAATGAGCAGTTCTTC
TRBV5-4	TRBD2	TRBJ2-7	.	CASSTPVGMTSGSGYEQYF	TGTGCCAGCAGCACGCCTGTGGGCATGACTAGCGGGAGCGGGTACGAGCAGTACTTC
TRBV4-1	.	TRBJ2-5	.	CASSQESTKETQYF	TGCGCCAGCAGCCAAGAATCGACTAAAGAGACCCAGTACTTC
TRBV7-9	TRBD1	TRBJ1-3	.	CAGQGAGGNTIYF	TGTGCCGGACAGGGGGCCGGTGGAAACACCATATATTTT
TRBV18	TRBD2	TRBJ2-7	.	CASSRTSESSYEQYF	TGTGCCAGCTCACGGACTAGCGAGAGCTCCTACGAGCAGTACTTC
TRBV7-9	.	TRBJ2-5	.	CASSLDETQYF	TGTGCCAGCAGCTTAGACGAGACCCAGTACTTC
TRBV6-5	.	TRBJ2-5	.	CASKDAGMETQYF	TGTGCCAGCAAGGATGCGGGAATGGAGACCCAGTACTTC
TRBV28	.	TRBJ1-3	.	CASSSPDYSGNTIYF	TGTGCCAGCAGTTCCCCTGATTACTCTGGAAACACCATATATTTT
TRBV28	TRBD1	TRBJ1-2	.	CASGDSLNYGYTF	TGTGCCTCCGGGGACAGCCTAAACTATGGCTACACCTTC
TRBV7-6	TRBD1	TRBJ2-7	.	CASSFYRDRVNEQYF	TGTGCCAGCAGCTTTTACCGGGACAGGGTCAACGAGCAGTACTTC
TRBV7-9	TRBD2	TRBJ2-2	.	CASSYTGTSGELFF	TGTGCCAGCAGCTACACCGGGACTAGCGGGGAGCTGTTTTTT
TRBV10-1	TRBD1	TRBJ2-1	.	CASSGPGQGYNEQFF	TGCGCCAGCAGTGGCCCGGGACAGGGGTACAATGAGCAGTTCTTC
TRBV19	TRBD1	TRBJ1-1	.	CASSKQGGRRFRNTEAFF	TGTGCCAGTAGTAAACAGGGGGGGAGACGATTTAGGAACACTGAAGCTTTCTTT
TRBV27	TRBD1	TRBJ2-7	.	CASTPGWTGGTAEQYF	TGTGCCAGCACCCCGGGGTGGACAGGGGGGACCGCCGAGCAGTACTTC
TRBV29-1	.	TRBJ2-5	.	CSVKQETQYF	TGCAGCGTGAAACAAGAGACCCAGTACTTC
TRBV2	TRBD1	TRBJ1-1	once	CASRAATGGGGYTEAFF	TGTGCCAGCAGGGCGGCAACAGGGGGCGGAGGGTACACTGAAGCTTTCTTT
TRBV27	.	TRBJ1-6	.	CASSPRTDSYNSPLHF	TGTGCCAGCAGCCCTAGGACAGATTCCTATAATTCACCCCTCCACTTT
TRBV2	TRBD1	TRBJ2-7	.	CASNRDRNSYEQYF	TGTGCCAGCAACCGGGACAGGAACTCCTACGAGCAGTACTTC
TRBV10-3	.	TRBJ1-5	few	CAIIRGARPQHF	TGTGCCATCATACGGGGGGCCAGGCCCCAGCATTTT
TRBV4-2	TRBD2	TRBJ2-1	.	CASSQVWASGRIEEQFF	TGTGCCAGCAGCCAAGTTTGGGCGAGCGGGAGGATTGAGGAGCAGTTCTTC
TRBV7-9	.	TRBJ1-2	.	CASSKLQGYDGYTF	TGTGCCAGCAGCAAACTACAGGGATACGATGGCTACACCTTC
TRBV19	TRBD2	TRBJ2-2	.	CASSGTSGRAGTGELFF	TGTGCCAGTAGTGGGACTAGCGGGAGGGCCGGGACCGGGGAGCTGTTTTTT
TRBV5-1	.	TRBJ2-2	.	CASSFQSGGNTGELFF	TGCGCCAGCAGCTTCCAATCCGGCGGGAACACCGGGGAGCTGTTTTTT
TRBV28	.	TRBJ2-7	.	CASTGPSGPYEQYF	TGTGCCAGCACCGGGCCCAGCGGTCCCTACGAGCAGTACTTC
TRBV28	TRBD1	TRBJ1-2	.	CASRTTGTVYGYTF	TGTGCCAGCAGGACCACCGGGACAGTTTATGGCTACACCTTC
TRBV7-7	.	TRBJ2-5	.	CASSLLTSWQETQYF	TGTGCCAGCAGTCTACTGACTAGTTGGCAAGAGACCCAGTACTTC
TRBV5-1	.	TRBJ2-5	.	CASRNPFSDGLSGEQYF	TGCGCCAGCAGAAACCCCTTCTCGGACGGCCTATCTGGGGAGCAGTACTTC
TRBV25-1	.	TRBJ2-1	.	CASSDPGYVHEQFF	TGTGCCAGCAGTGATCCGGGTTACGTTCATGAGCAGTTCTTC
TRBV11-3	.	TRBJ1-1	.	CASSLVQSTEAFF	TGTGCCAGCAGCTTAGTACAGAGCACTGAAGCTTTCTTT
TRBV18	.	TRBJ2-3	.	CASSPPVGHIGTDTQYF	TGTGCCAGCTCACCACCGGTGGGCCATATCGGGACAGATACGCAGTATTTT
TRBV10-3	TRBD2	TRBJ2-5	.	CAISELAGGPFETQYF	TGTGCCATCAGTGAACTAGCGGGAGGGCCTTTTGAGACCCAGTACTTC
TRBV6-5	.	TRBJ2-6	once	CASSWTGASGANVLTF	TGTGCCAGCAGTTGGACCGGGGCCTCTGGGGCCAACGTCCTGACTTTC
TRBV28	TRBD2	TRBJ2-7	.	CASRRGAATYEQYF	TGTGCCAGCAGGCGGGGGGCAGCTACCTACGAGCAGTACTTC